The 26 T cell receptor beta chains listed next were all sequenced from one sample in a study of blood T cell repertoires in COVID-19. Sequencing used immunoSEQ multiplex PCR; TCRdb keeps in-frame clones, though not all of them. Among 80,000 to 90,000 clones listed, over 75% were seen once. Material for sequencing was peripheral blood. The receptors here all came from a woman between 65 and 79 years old with acute or convalescent COVID-19.

The J gene is TRBJ1-2, the V gene TRBV5-1; 8 bases are shared with TRBD1. V trimming: 0 bases; J trimming: 8 bases; junction bases outside the gene matches: 6. Per the germline V gene, CDR1 is SGHRS and CDR2 is YFSETQ. CDR3 length: 14 amino acids. The CDR3 region is CASSLGQGAEGYTF. As DNA, the CDR3 is TGCGCCAGCAGCTTGGGGCAGGGGGCAGAGGGCTACACCTTC.

The chain employs TRBV28 and TRBJ1-1, with D unresolved. The V and J ends lost 4 bases and 4 bases respectively, with 4 bases between them. CDR3 size: 11 residues. Looked up from germline, CDR1 is MDHEN and CDR2 is SYDVKM. The CDR3 here is CASSSITEAFF. As DNA, the CDR3 is TGTGCCAGCAGTTCAATCACTGAAGCTTTCTTT. Drawing the rest from reference TRBV28 and TRBJ1-1, the complete variable domain is DVKVTQSSRYLVKRTGEKVFLECVQDMDHENMFWYRQDPGLGLRLIYFSYDVKMKEKGDIPEGYSVSREKKERFSLILESASTNQTSMYLCASSSITEAFFGQGTRLTVV.

The V and J genes are TRBV11-2 and TRBJ2-1, with TRBD2 matching 8 bases. This CDR3 has 16 amino acids. The germline CDR1 and CDR2 sequences are SGHAT and FQNNGV. With V trimmed by 5 bases and J by 7 bases, 13 bases remained unmatched. CDR3 sequence: CASSPEGSGNFNEQFF. Here the CDR3 DNA reads TGTGCCAGCAGCCCGGAGGGTAGCGGGAACTTTAATGAGCAGTTCTTC.

This chain joins TRBV11-3 and TRBJ1-1; D gene unclear. Trimming took 3 bases from V and 8 from J, leaving 10 bases between them. CDR3 length: 12 residues. Germline loops: CDR1 SGHNT, CDR2 YENEEA. The CDR3 is CASSFQAREAFF. The CDR3 DNA is TGTGCCAGCAGCTTTCAGGCCAGGGAAGCTTTCTTT.

This sequence joins TRBV6-6 and TRBJ2-2; perhaps TRBD1 as D (6 bases). The germline CDR1 and CDR2 sequences are MNHNY and SVGAGI (reference sequence). There are 12 residues in the CDR3. Trimming took 5 bases from V and 7 from J, leaving 8 bases between them. The CDR3 sequence: CASSGGGGELFF. The DNA for the CDR3 is TGTGCCAGCAGTGGGGGCGGCGGGGAGCTGTTTTTT.

This clone was picked up one time. The chain couples TRBV30 to TRBJ2-1; the D gene is possibly TRBD2 (7 bases). The CDR3 is 17 amino acids. CDR1 is GTSNPN, CDR2 SVGIG, per germline (reference sequence). V was cut by 0 bases and J by 3 bases, with 18 bases left in between. CDR3 region: CAWSVFLGAGHYNEQFF. The CDR3, as DNA: TGTGCCTGGAGTGTATTCCTCGGAGCGGGACACTACAATGAGCAGTTCTTC. The whole variable domain, remainder taken from reference TRBV30 and TRBJ2-1, is SQTIHQWPATLVQPVGSPLSLECTVEGTSNPNLYWYRQAAGRGLQLLFYSVGIGQISSEVPQNLSASRPQDRQFILSSKKLLLSDSGFYLCAWSVFLGAGHYNEQFFGPGTRLTVL.

CDR3 loop: CASSLQGQVNQPQHF. The CDR3 DNA reads TGTGCCAGCAGTCTGCAGGGCCAAGTCAATCAGCCCCAGCATTTT. The chain combines TRBV28 with TRBJ1-5, with D maybe TRBD1 (5 bases). Germline values: CDR1 MDHEN, CDR2 SYDVKM. The length of the CDR3 is 15 residues. Trimming cost V 5 bases and J 3 bases, with 14 bases left between them.

This CDR3 is CASSIGDRNTEAFF. The CDR3 DNA reads TGTGCCAGTAGTATAGGGGACAGGAACACTGAAGCTTTCTTT. The chain combines TRBV19 with TRBJ1-1; 7 nucleotides line up with TRBD1. The CDR3 runs to 14 residues. Germline V lookup: CDR1 LNHDA, CDR2 SQIVND (reference sequence). The J segment lost 1 base and the V segment lost 1 base, leaving 0 bases of the junction unmatched.

The chain has TRBV6-5 and TRBJ2-5; D possibly corresponds to TRBD2 (5 bases). The CDR3 has 16 amino acids. Per germline, CDR1 MNHEY and CDR2 SVGAGI. Between the trimmed V and J ends, which lost 0 bases and 10 bases, there was a span of 21 bases. The CDR3 sequence is CASSYSHSSLFRDQYF. As DNA, the CDR3 is TGTGCCAGCAGTTACTCCCACAGTTCCCTTTTCCGGGACCAGTACTTC.

V and J are TRBV9 and TRBJ1-4; D is unclear. CDR1 SGDLS and CDR2 YYNGEE come from the germline V gene. Trimming took off 5 bases at V and 0 bases at J, with 5 bases between the two ends. This CDR3 is 13 amino acids long. This chain's CDR3 is CASSDTTNEKLFF. CDR3 nucleotides: TGTGCCAGCAGTGACACAACTAATGAAAAACTGTTTTTT.

The chain has TRBV6-2 or TRBV6-3 and TRBJ1-3; TRBD1 is a possible D gene (5 bases). Per germline, CDR1 MNHEY and CDR2 SVGEGT. This CDR3 contains 15 residues. Trimming left V 3 bases short and J 0 bases short, with 9 bases between. CDR3 nucleotides: TGTGCCAGCAGTTATCGACAGAGCTCTGGAAACACCATATATTTT. This gives the protein CASSYRQSSGNTIYF.

The genes are TRBV12-5 and TRBJ1-6, with TRBD1 matching 7 bases. Germline CDR1 and CDR2: LGHNT and FRNRAP. The V gene end was trimmed by 4 bases and the J gene end by 5 bases; junction bases not matched to a gene: 11. CDR3 length: 17 residues. CDR3 sequence reads: CASGYARRDRDNSPLHF. The CDR3 DNA reads TGTGCTAGTGGTTATGCAAGACGGGACAGAGATAATTCACCCCTCCACTTT.

This clone appeared a single time. V usage is TRBV7-9 and J usage is TRBJ2-2; TRBD2 matches at 14 bases. Germline V lookup: CDR1 SEHNR, CDR2 FQNEAQ (reference sequence). With V trimmed by 3 bases and J by 7 bases, 10 bases remained unmatched. The CDR3 runs 18 residues. In DNA form, the CDR3 reads TGTGCCAGCAGCTTCAGACTAGCGGGAGGGCCGCGGGACGGGGAGCTGTTTTTT. Translating gives CASSFRLAGGPRDGELFF. The full variable domain, completed using reference TRBV7-9 and TRBJ2-2, is DTGVSQNPRHKITKRGQNVTFRCDPISEHNRLYWYRQTLGQGPEFLTYFQNEAQLEKSRLLSDRFSAERPKGSFSTLEIQRTEQGDSAMYLCASSFRLAGGPRDGELFFGEGSRLTVL.

V is TRBV5-1 and J is TRBJ2-2; 7 nucleotides line up with TRBD2. Trimming cost V 4 bases and J 0 bases; bases outside gene matches: 3. The CDR3 length is 15 residues. Germline CDR1 reads SGHRS; CDR2 reads YFSETQ. The CDR3 spells CASSIGTTNTGELFF. CDR3 nucleotides: TGCGCCAGCAGCATCGGGACTACGAACACCGGGGAGCTGTTTTTT.

The chain joins TRBV11-3 to TRBJ2-6, with 12 bases lining up with TRBD1. The V gene's germline CDR1 is SGHNT and CDR2 YENEEA. Trimming cost V 1 base and J 5 bases; bases outside gene matches: 6. The length of the CDR3 is 18 residues. This chain's CDR3 is CASSLAGTGGGRANVLTF. The CDR3 DNA reads as TGTGCCAGCAGCTTAGCCGGGACAGGGGGCGGTAGGGCCAACGTCCTGACTTTC.

This clone was recorded a few times. The CDR3 protein is CASSEEGQRDGQPQHF. CDR3 sequence (DNA): TGTGCCAGCAGTGAAGAGGGACAGAGGGACGGGCAGCCCCAGCATTTT. The chain uses TRBV2 and TRBJ1-5; 7 bases map to TRBD1. V shed 1 base, J shed 7 bases, and the junction held 10 bases outside the gene matches. This CDR3 is 16 amino acids long. The V gene's germline CDR1 is SNHLY and CDR2 FYNNEI.

The V call is TRBV10-3, the J call TRBJ1-2; tentatively, D is TRBD1 (6 bases). CDR3 size: 14 residues. V was cut by 10 bases and J by 6 bases, with 21 bases left in between. The germline CDR1 and CDR2 sequences are ENHRY and SYGVKD. CDR3 DNA sequence: TGTGCCACCATGGGGGACATTTTCGGGCATGGCTACACCTTC. Its translation is CATMGDIFGHGYTF.

The chain is built from TRBV5-6 and TRBJ2-1; TRBD1 agrees at 9 bases. The CDR3 is 15 residues long. The germline V gene has CDR1 SGHDT and CDR2 YYEEEE. Trimming removed 4 bases from V and 10 bases from J; junction bases left unmatched: 12. CDR3 nucleotides: TGTGCCAGCAGCCCGGGGACAGGGAATACAATGGAGCAGTTCTTC. Translating it yields CASSPGTGNTMEQFF. The full variable domain, its missing parts supplied by reference TRBV5-6 and TRBJ2-1, is DAGVTQSPTHLIKTRGQQVTLRCSPKSGHDTVSWYQQALGQGPQFIFQYYEEEERQRGNFPDRFSGHQFPNYSSELNVNALLLGDSALYLCASSPGTGNTMEQFFGPGTRLTVL.

The rearrangement links TRBV12-3 or TRBV12-4 to TRBJ2-1; 8 nucleotides line up with TRBD1. Losses at the gene ends were 6 bases for V and 8 bases for J; bases not matched to a gene: 3. CDR3 length: 12 amino acids. The CDR3 DNA reads as TGTGCCAGCAGCAGGGGGCTTGATGAGCAGTTCTTC. It specifies CASSRGLDEQFF.

The V gene is TRBV5-3, the J gene TRBJ1-6; 7 bases match TRBD1. TRBV5-3 is sorted into the ORF group, with uncertain function. CDR3 length equals 16 residues. V lost 0 bases to trimming and J lost 9 bases; unmatched junction nucleotides: 9. The CDR3 DNA follows: TGTGCCAGAAGCTTGGGTTCAGGGGGATCGGGTTCACCCCTCCACTTT. Translation: CARSLGSGGSGSPLHF.

V gene TRBV30 combines with J gene TRBJ2-5; 12 positions agree with TRBD2. The CDR3 spans 16 residues. Per the germline V gene, CDR1 is GTSNPN and CDR2 is SVGIG (reference sequence). V dropped 3 bases and J dropped 9; count of bases not matched to a gene: 14. The CDR3 region has the DNA TGTGCCTGGAGGACCCCGACTAGCGGGAGCAGCAGCGCCCAGTACTTC. Amino acid sequence: CAWRTPTSGSSSAQYF.

This clone was counted between two and nine times. This sequence joins TRBV7-8 and TRBJ2-3; D is undetermined. There are 15 residues in the CDR3. Trimming stripped 4 bases from V and 1 base from J, with 12 bases between. Per germline, CDR1 SGHVS and CDR2 FQNEAQ. The CDR3 nucleotides read TGTGCCAGCAGCTCCCTTGGTAGAGGCACAGATACGCAGTATTTT. This translates into CASSSLGRGTDTQYF.

The genes are TRBV5-5 and TRBJ1-2, with D possibly matching TRBD1 (6 bases). The germline gives CDR1 SGHKS, CDR2 YYEKEE (reference sequence). This CDR3 region has 13 residues. Trimming shortened V by 1 base and J by 3 bases, and 7 bases separated the two germline ends. In nucleotides, the CDR3 is TGTGCCAGCAGCTTGCGACAGGACTATGGCTACACCTTC. Its translation: CASSLRQDYGYTF. Drawing the rest from reference TRBV5-5 and TRBJ1-2, the complete variable domain is DAGVTQSPTHLIKTRGQQVTLRCSPISGHKSVSWYQQVLGQGPQFIFQYYEKEERGRGNFPDRFSARQFPNYSSELNVNALLLGDSALYLCASSLRQDYGYTFGSGTRLTVV.

The chain has TRBV25-1 and TRBJ2-6; tentative D call: TRBD1 (6 bases). Trimming removed 2 bases from V and 2 bases from J, with 13 bases in between. Germline V gives CDR1 MGHDK, CDR2 SYGVNS. This CDR3 contains 17 residues. The CDR3 is CASSELAGATGANVLTF. The CDR3 coding sequence is TGTGCCAGCAGTGAACTGGCAGGGGCGACTGGGGCCAACGTCCTGACTTTC.

This clone was recorded many times. The rearrangement links TRBV24-1 to TRBJ1-5; no reliable D call. Deletions cut 9 bases from V and 4 bases from J, with 15 bases between. The CDR3 has 14 amino acids. Germline V lookup: CDR1 KGHDR, CDR2 SFDVKD. CDR3 sequence reads: CATSSGIPNQPQHF. CDR3 bases: TGTGCCACCTCGTCCGGGATCCCTAATCAGCCCCAGCATTTT.

The chain recombines TRBV9 with TRBJ2-5, with 7 nucleotides matching TRBD2. Trimming took 0 bases from V and 4 from J; bases not matched to a gene: 6. Germline V lookup: CDR1 SGDLS, CDR2 YYNGEE. The CDR3 consists of 15 residues. The CDR3 DNA reads as TGTGCCAGCAGCGTAGATGAGGGAGGGAGAGAGACCCAGTACTTC. This translates into CASSVDEGGRETQYF.